This TCR beta chain stems from a study of blood T cell repertoires in COVID-19. Study overall: The United States, Italy and Spain supplied acute and convalescent COVID-19 samples.

Original analysis: Amplification of reference gene primers provided the estimated nucleated cell counts. Assay: immunoSEQ multiplex PCR; the TCRdb copy retains only in-frame clones and omits some. V, J and clone size reflect that table, while D and trimming were determined from the DNA. The top ten clones hold approximately 10% of a sample with 130,000 or so clones, roughly four fifths of them seen once. The CDR3 spans 15 residues. Trimming took 8 bases from V and 10 from J; bases not matched to a gene: 17. The germline V gene has CDR1 SNHLY and CDR2 FYNNEI. This TCR was recovered from a human donor in a cohort sampled during active COVID-19. V gene TRBV2 combines with J gene TRBJ2-3; 8 nucleotides align to TRBD1. Sequenced input: peripheral blood. The DNA for the CDR3 is TGTGCCAGCCTACCGCGCCGGACAGGGTTGGGGTCGCAGTATTTT. It specifies CASLPRRTGLGSQYF.